A selection of T cell receptor beta chains follows, all from one sample in a study of cytomegalovirus exposure and HLA in healthy donors. TCRdb's copy holds only in-frame clones and misses some; the assay was immunoSEQ multiplex PCR. Altogether 100,000 to 150,000 clones are present, 75% to 85% being singletons, with the ten largest covering roughly 3%. The specimen sequenced was PBMCs. All receptors derive from a middle-aged man in good health and CMV-seronegative. CDR3s include the opening cysteine and the closing phenylalanine or tryptophan. D genes are given only for firm matches. Only some rows state a clone size, as once, few, many or a class for expanded clones.

d_gene	abundance	v_gene	j_gene	CDR3nt	CDR3aa
NA	NA	TRBV27	TRBJ2-7	TGTGCCAGCAGTTTAAGTGGCGGCTACGAGCAGTACTTC	CASSLSGGYEQYF
TRBD2	NA	TRBV5-1	TRBJ2-3	TGCGCCAGCAGCCCCAGGACTAGCGGGGGTTCAGATACGCAGTATTTT	CASSPRTSGGSDTQYF
TRBD2	once	TRBV18	TRBJ2-5	TGTGCCAGCTCACCTCCGGGACTAGCAGGCGAGACCCAGTACTTC	CASSPPGLAGETQYF
TRBD2	NA	TRBV9	TRBJ2-5	TGTGCCAGCAGGGGTACTAGCGGATCCCAAGAGACCCAGTACTTC	CASRGTSGSQETQYF
TRBD2	NA	TRBV11-3	TRBJ2-7	TGTGCCAGCAGCTCCGGACTAGCGGGGGGACATGAGCAGTACTTC	CASSSGLAGGHEQYF
TRBD2	NA	TRBV9	TRBJ2-5	TGTGCCAGCAGCGTAGGTCCTCAGCGGGGCGAGGTTACCCAGTACTTC	CASSVGPQRGEVTQYF
NA	NA	TRBV5-5	TRBJ1-3	TGTGCCAGCAGCCCTTGGGGGGAGAGCACCATATATTTT	CASSPWGESTIYF
NA	NA	TRBV29-1	TRBJ1-2	TGCAGCGCAGCCGGGTCGTCGGTCGATGGCTACACCTTC	CSAAGSSVDGYTF
TRBD2	NA	TRBV27	TRBJ2-5	TGTGCCAGCAGTTTATGGGAGGGGGAGACCCAGTACTTC	CASSLWEGETQYF
NA	once	TRBV7-2	TRBJ1-1	TGTGCCAGCAGCTCTGACAGGTATGAAGCTTTCTTT	CASSSDRYEAFF
TRBD2	once	TRBV7-8	TRBJ2-1	TGTGCCAGCAGCACCAGTCCCGGGACTAGCGGGGGAACTAATGAGCAGTTCTTC	CASSTSPGTSGGTNEQFF
TRBD2	NA	TRBV5-4	TRBJ2-1	TGTGCCAGCAGCACCCCTAGCGGGGGGTTCATCTTC	CASSTPSGGFIF
TRBD1	NA	TRBV2	TRBJ2-7	TGTGCCAGCAGCGGACAGGACTACGAGCAGTACTTC	CASSGQDYEQYF
NA	NA	TRBV4-1	TRBJ2-3	TGCGCCAGCAGCCAGCAGGGTTCAGATACGCAGTATTTT	CASSQQGSDTQYF
NA	once	TRBV7-8	TRBJ1-1	TGTGCCAGCAGCTTACGGAGTCTAACTGAAGCTTTCTTT	CASSLRSLTEAFF
NA	NA	TRBV10-3	TRBJ1-1	TGTGCCATCAGTGAATTTGAGTACACTGAAGCTTTCTTT	CAISEFEYTEAFF
NA	NA	TRBV5-5	TRBJ1-1	TGTGCCAGCAGCTTGGTGTTGGGCTACACTGAAGCTTTCTTT	CASSLVLGYTEAFF
NA	NA	TRBV7-9	TRBJ1-2	TGTGCCAGCAGCCGCGATCGGGGATCCTATGGCTACACCTTC	CASSRDRGSYGYTF
NA	NA	TRBV10-1	TRBJ1-2	TGCGCCAGCAGTAACTCGGGTACAAGCGGCTACACCTTC	CASSNSGTSGYTF
TRBD1	NA	TRBV4-2	TRBJ1-2	TGTGCCAGCAGCCAAGATATAAGGACAGGGGGATCTAACTATGGCTACACCTTC	CASSQDIRTGGSNYGYTF
NA	NA	TRBV6-5	TRBJ1-1	TGTGCCAGCAGTTACCTGTCAGGGCTCAGGAACACTGAAGCTTTCTTT	CASSYLSGLRNTEAFF
NA	NA	TRBV6-6	TRBJ2-3	TGTGCTTATCGGGGGTCTTTAGGTCCGGGGGATACGCAGTATTTT	CAYRGSLGPGDTQYF
TRBD1	NA	TRBV6-6	TRBJ2-5	TGTGCCAGCAGCTTAATAGGACAGGAGCAGTACTTC	CASSLIGQEQYF
TRBD1	NA	TRBV2	TRBJ1-4	TGTGCCAGCAGTCCCCCCACAGGGGGCGCGGGTGAAAAACTGTTTTTT	CASSPPTGGAGEKLFF
TRBD1	NA	TRBV5-6	TRBJ2-7	TGTGCCAGCAGCTTGGGGGACAGCCCCTACGAGCAGTACTTC	CASSLGDSPYEQYF
TRBD1	NA	TRBV4-2	TRBJ1-5	TGTGCCAGCAGCCAAGATTCAGGGGGTGTTCAGCCCCAGCATTTT	CASSQDSGGVQPQHF
NA	NA	TRBV4-2	TRBJ2-7	TGTGCCAGCAGCCAACGAGACAGGCAGGCCGGGACGAACGAGCAGTACTTC	CASSQRDRQAGTNEQYF
NA	NA	TRBV12-5	TRBJ1-4	TGTGCTAGTGGTTTGGCCACCGGGACTGAGAATGAAAAACTGTTTTTT	CASGLATGTENEKLFF
TRBD2	NA	TRBV2	TRBJ2-5	TGTGCCAGCAGTGATCTGGGACTAGCTCAAGAGACCCAGTACTTC	CASSDLGLAQETQYF
TRBD1	NA	TRBV9	TRBJ1-1	TGTGCCAGCAGCCAACAGGGACAGTCAGAAGCTTTCTTT	CASSQQGQSEAFF